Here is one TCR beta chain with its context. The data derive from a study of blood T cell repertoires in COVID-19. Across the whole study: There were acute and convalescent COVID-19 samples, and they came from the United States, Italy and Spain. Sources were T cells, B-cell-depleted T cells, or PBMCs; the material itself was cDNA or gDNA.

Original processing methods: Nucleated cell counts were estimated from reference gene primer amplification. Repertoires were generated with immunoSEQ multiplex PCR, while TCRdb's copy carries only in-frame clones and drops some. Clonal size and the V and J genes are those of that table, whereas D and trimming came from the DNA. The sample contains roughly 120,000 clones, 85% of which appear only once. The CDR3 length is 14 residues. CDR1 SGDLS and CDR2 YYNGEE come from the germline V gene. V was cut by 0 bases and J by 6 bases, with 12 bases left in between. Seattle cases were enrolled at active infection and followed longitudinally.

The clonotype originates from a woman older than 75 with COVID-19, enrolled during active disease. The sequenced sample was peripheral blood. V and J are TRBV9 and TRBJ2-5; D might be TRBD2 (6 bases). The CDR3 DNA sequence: TGTGCCAGCAGCGTAGATCAGGGAGGAAAGACCCAGTACTTC. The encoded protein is CASSVDQGGKTQYF.